These 27 T cell receptor beta chains came from one sample sequenced in a study of shared clonotypes between healthy human individuals. Selected positively for CCR7 and CD45RO-negative, naive CD8 cells excluded terminally differentiated effector memory CD45RA+ cells. The method was immunoSEQ multiplex PCR; TCRdb's version includes in-frame clones alone and lacks a portion of them. The sample consists of approximately 810,000 clones, approximately 92% of them appearing once. Sequencing was done on a sample of naive CD8+ T cells sorted from blood. These TCRs come from a man aged 30 to 39 in good health.

The V gene is TRBV6-4, the J gene TRBJ2-1; 8 positions match TRBD2. The CDR3 is made up of 14 amino acids. Germline assignment: CDR1 MRHNA and CDR2 SNTAGT. V gave up 6 bases and J gave up 6 bases; unmatched junction bases: 7. The CDR3 is CASRRREGLNEQFF. The CDR3 nucleotides are TGTGCCAGCAGACGACGGGAGGGCCTCAATGAGCAGTTCTTC.

The chain links TRBV4-1 to TRBJ2-3; 8 bases match TRBD2. CDR3 length: 16 residues. V trimming: 1 base; J trimming: 0 bases; junction bases outside the gene matches: 3. Germline V lookup: CDR1 MGHRA, CDR2 YSYEKL. CDR3 in amino acids: CASSQGAGVSTDTQYF. The CDR3 region has the DNA TGCGCCAGCAGCCAAGGAGCGGGAGTGAGCACAGATACGCAGTATTTT.

The V gene is TRBV6-1, the J gene TRBJ2-7, with 7 bases identical to TRBD2. The CDR3 covers 13 residues. J lost 6 bases, V lost 5 bases, and 7 bases had no gene match. The germline V gene has CDR1 MNHNS and CDR2 SASEGT. The CDR3 bases are TGTGCCAGCAGTTTCCGGGGGGTCGCCGAGCAGTACTTC. It is translated as CASSFRGVAEQYF.

Only a few counts were recorded for this clone. The chain couples TRBV2 to TRBJ2-7; 11 bases align to TRBD2. V shed 6 bases and J 3 bases; nucleotides not matched to a gene: 7. Looked up from germline, CDR1 is SNHLY and CDR2 is FYNNEI. The length of the CDR3 is 15 residues. CDR3: CASRPTGTSGYEQYF. CDR3 sequence (DNA): TGTGCCAGCAGACCTACCGGGACTAGCGGCTACGAGCAGTACTTC.

To note about this clone: In the same sample, other DNA sequences code for this CDR3. This chain links TRBV7-9 with TRBJ2-7, with D unclear. The V gene's germline CDR1 is SEHNR and CDR2 FQNEAQ (reference sequence). V dropped 1 base and J dropped 1 base, with 5 bases sitting between them. CDR3 length: 13 residues. The CDR3 sequence is CASSLGYSYEQYF. The CDR3 bases are TGTGCCAGCAGCTTAGGATATTCCTACGAGCAGTACTTC.

To note about this clone: The same CDR3 arises from other DNA sequences in this sample as well. V and J are TRBV27 and TRBJ2-1; perhaps TRBD1 as D (7 bases). Germline V gene data show CDR1 as MNHEY and CDR2 as SMNVEV (reference sequence). This CDR3 is built from 13 residues. Trimming removed 2 bases at V and 6 bases at J, with 8 bases between. CDR3 protein: CASSLQGGNEQFF. The CDR3 DNA is TGTGCCAGCAGTTTACAGGGGGGCAATGAGCAGTTCTTC.

V usage is TRBV18 and J usage is TRBJ2-7; D is possibly TRBD1 (6 bases). The CDR3 length is 15 residues. The ends were cut back, 1 base at V and 2 bases at J, with 12 bases in the middle. CDR1 KGHSH and CDR2 LQKENI come from the germline V gene. This CDR3 reads CASSPRDRITYEQYF. The CDR3 nucleotides read TGTGCCAGCTCACCACGAGACAGGATTACCTACGAGCAGTACTTC. The complete variable domain, with remaining parts taken from reference TRBV18 and TRBJ2-7, reads NAGVMQNPRHLVRRRGQEARLRCSPMKGHSHVYWYRQLPEEGLKFMVYLQKENIIDESGMPKERFSAEFPKEGPSILRIQQVVRGDSAAYFCASSPRDRITYEQYFGPGTRLTVT.

This clone was seen a single time. The chain carries TRBV18 and TRBJ2-6, with unresolved D. The CDR3 consists of 17 residues. Germline V lookup: CDR1 KGHSH, CDR2 LQKENI. V dropped 6 bases and J dropped 1 base, with 16 bases sitting between them. CDR3: CASSERVGISGANVLTF. Written as DNA, the CDR3 is TGTGCCAGCTCCGAACGGGTCGGTATATCTGGGGCCAACGTCCTGACTTTC.

The chain joins TRBV5-6 to TRBJ1-4; TRBD1 aligns across 8 bases. The J segment lost 8 bases and the V segment lost 5 bases, leaving 14 bases of the junction unmatched. CDR3 length: 16 amino acids. Looked up from germline, CDR1 is SGHDT and CDR2 is YYEEEE. The CDR3 DNA reads as TGTGCCAGCAGTCTTAAGATGGACAGGGTTCGGGAAAAACTGTTTTTT. It is translated as CASSLKMDRVREKLFF.

The rearrangement uses TRBV5-1 and TRBJ2-7; 7 bases line up with TRBD2. CDR1 SGHRS and CDR2 YFSETQ come from the germline V gene. CDR3 length: 17 amino acids. J gave up 5 bases and V 0 bases, and 14 bases lay outside the gene matches. In nucleotides, the CDR3 is TGCGCCAGCAGCTTGGCCGATACGGGAGGCTGGATGAACGAGCAGTACTTC. Its protein is CASSLADTGGWMNEQYF.

The CDR3 here is CASSLLDRGGTDTQYF. Written as DNA, the CDR3 is TGTGCCAGCAGCTTACTCGACAGGGGAGGAACAGATACGCAGTATTTT. V usage is TRBV7-9 and J usage is TRBJ2-3, with 8 positions matching TRBD1. Germline V gene sequence: CDR1 SEHNR, CDR2 FQNEAQ (reference sequence). With 2 bases clipped from V and 3 bases from J, the junction kept 7 bases outside the gene matches. This CDR3 contains 16 residues.

The rearrangement links TRBV15 to TRBJ2-7; the match to TRBD1 covers 9 bases. This CDR3 is 13 amino acids long. J lost 3 bases, V lost 5 bases, and 2 bases had no gene match. Germline V gene sequence: CDR1 LNHNV, CDR2 YYDKDF (reference sequence). The DNA of the CDR3 is TGTGCCACCAGCCCGGGACAGGGCTACGAGCAGTACTTC. Translation: CATSPGQGYEQYF.

The chain combines TRBV28 with TRBJ2-2, with D unresolved. Looked up from germline, CDR1 is MDHEN and CDR2 is SYDVKM. V lost 7 bases to trimming and J lost 7 bases, with 7 bases between them. The CDR3 runs to 11 residues. In DNA form, the CDR3 reads TGTGCCAGCATCGGAATCGGGGAGCTGTTTTTT. This sequence encodes CASIGIGELFF. Full variable domain (outside the CDR3, taken from reference TRBV28 and TRBJ2-2): DVKVTQSSRYLVKRTGEKVFLECVQDMDHENMFWYRQDPGLGLRLIYFSYDVKMKEKGDIPEGYSVSREKKERFSLILESASTNQTSMYLCASIGIGELFFGEGSRLTVL.

The chain couples TRBV29-1 to TRBJ2-5; unclear D gene. The germline gives CDR1 SQVTM, CDR2 ANQGSEA. Trimming pared 6 bases from V and 3 bases from J, leaving 5 bases between. This CDR3 contains 10 residues. The CDR3 loop is CSVQKETQYF. The DNA of the CDR3 is TGCAGCGTCCAGAAAGAGACCCAGTACTTC.

This clone was seen repeatedly, ten times or more. The J gene is TRBJ1-1, the V gene TRBV15; no clear D. Germline V gene data show CDR1 as LNHNV and CDR2 as YYDKDF (reference sequence). The CDR3 is 14 amino acids. Trimming shortened V by 0 bases and J by 5 bases, and 10 bases separated the two germline ends. In DNA form, the CDR3 reads TGTGCCACCAGCAGAGATAAAGCGGGTACTGAAGCTTTCTTT. Encoded protein: CATSRDKAGTEAFF.

The chain joins TRBV7-8 to TRBJ2-1, with 9 bases aligning to TRBD2. The germline V gene encodes CDR1 SGHVS and CDR2 FQNEAQ. The CDR3 totals 16 residues. Trimming at V came to 1 base and at J to 7 bases, leaving 8 bases not matched to a gene. The CDR3 reads CASSLVRREGRNEQFF. CDR3 nucleotides: TGTGCCAGCAGCTTAGTTAGGCGGGAGGGCAGGAATGAGCAGTTCTTC.

V is TRBV11-2 and J is TRBJ2-1; no clear D. The V gene's germline CDR1 is SGHAT and CDR2 FQNNGV. CDR3 size: 14 residues. Trimming cost V 3 bases and J 5 bases, with 11 bases left between them. The CDR3 nucleotides are TGTGCCAGCAGCTTTAGCCTCTTCGACAATGAGCAGTTCTTC. Protein: CASSFSLFDNEQFF.

The CDR3 DNA is TGCGCCAACCATAGCAGATGCTCCTACAATGAGCAGTTCTTC. It specifies CANHSRCSYNEQFF. The rearrangement joins TRBV10-1 to TRBJ2-1; no reliable D call. From germline, CDR1 is WNHNN and CDR2 SYGVQD (reference sequence). This CDR3 is 14 amino acids long. The germline V and J ends were trimmed by 10 bases and 0 bases, with 13 bases remaining between them.

This chain connects TRBV5-1 to TRBJ2-5, with no clear D. V dropped 0 bases and J dropped 3 bases, with 12 bases sitting between them. In germline, CDR1 is SGHRS, CDR2 YFSETQ. The CDR3 is 15 amino acids. The CDR3 region is CASSLDFLSEETQYF. CDR3 DNA: TGCGCCAGCAGCTTGGATTTTCTGTCAGAAGAGACCCAGTACTTC.

The gene calls are TRBV30 and TRBJ2-1; 13 bases match TRBD2. The CDR3 runs 17 residues. The V gene's germline CDR1 is GTSNPN and CDR2 SVGIG (reference sequence). With 4 bases clipped from V and 8 bases from J, the junction kept 14 bases outside the gene matches. CDR3 nucleotide sequence: TGTGCCTGGACCCCCTTAACTAGCGGGAGGGCCGTCGATGAGCAGTTCTTC. Translation: CAWTPLTSGRAVDEQFF.

The V call is TRBV19, the J call TRBJ1-2; the D gene is possibly TRBD1 (5 bases). Trimming cost V 8 bases and J 2 bases, with 18 bases left between them. CDR1 LNHDA and CDR2 SQIVND come from the germline V gene (reference sequence). The CDR3 covers 15 residues. This CDR3 is CASGGGQFKNYGYTF. CDR3 in DNA: TGTGCCAGTGGGGGTGGCCAATTCAAGAACTATGGCTACACCTTC.

This rearrangement joins TRBV5-1 to TRBJ2-3; the match to TRBD1 covers 8 bases. CDR3 size: 16 residues. The germline gives CDR1 SGHRS, CDR2 YFSETQ. V lost 4 bases and J lost 1; bases outside the gene matches: 8. CDR3: CASSHPPGQGTDTQYF. The CDR3 coding sequence is TGCGCCAGCAGCCACCCACCGGGACAGGGCACAGATACGCAGTATTTT.

This chain connects TRBV28 to TRBJ2-1; the match to TRBD1 covers 7 bases. J gave up 4 bases and V 1 base, and 7 bases lay outside the gene matches. The CDR3 loop spans 16 amino acids. Germline loops: CDR1 MDHEN, CDR2 SYDVKM. The CDR3 DNA sequence: TGTGCCAGCAGTTTATTGACAGGGAAAAAGTACAATGAGCAGTTCTTC. It yields the protein CASSLLTGKKYNEQFF. Complete variable domain (other parts from reference TRBV28 and TRBJ2-1): DVKVTQSSRYLVKRTGEKVFLECVQDMDHENMFWYRQDPGLGLRLIYFSYDVKMKEKGDIPEGYSVSREKKERFSLILESASTNQTSMYLCASSLLTGKKYNEQFFGPGTRLTVL.

The V and J genes are TRBV9 and TRBJ2-5; 14 bases map to TRBD2. This CDR3 is 19 amino acids long. Trimming at V came to 0 bases and at J to 2 bases, leaving 9 bases not matched to a gene. The V gene's germline CDR1 is SGDLS and CDR2 YYNGEE. The CDR3 nucleotides read TGTGCCAGCAGCGTAGAGCAGGGACTAGCGGGGGAACTACAAGAGACCCAGTACTTC. Amino acids: CASSVEQGLAGELQETQYF.

V gene TRBV5-4 combines with J gene TRBJ2-5; TRBD2 agrees at 15 bases. The CDR3 runs to 16 residues. CDR1 is SGHNT and CDR2 is YYREEE in the germline V gene (reference sequence). The V segment lost 4 bases and the J segment 7 bases; nucleotides outside the gene matches: 8. The CDR3 spells CASSHGTSGGPGTQYF. CDR3 DNA: TGTGCCAGCAGCCACGGGACTAGCGGGGGGCCGGGGACCCAGTACTTC.

This chain uses TRBV6-6 with TRBJ1-2; D is unclear. Trimming removed 7 bases at V and 3 bases at J, with 12 bases between. This CDR3 contains 13 residues. Germline values: CDR1 MNHNY, CDR2 SVGAGI (reference sequence). CDR3: CASTLLVHYGYTF. The CDR3 DNA sequence: TGTGCCAGCACCCTTTTGGTCCACTATGGCTACACCTTC.

The chain uses TRBV9 and TRBJ2-1; D possibly matches TRBD1 or TRBD2 (5 bases each). Trimming took off 0 bases at V and 10 bases at J, with 8 bases between the two ends. Germline CDR1 reads SGDLS; CDR2 reads YYNGEE. The CDR3 loop spans 12 amino acids. The chain's CDR3 is CASSVEGTEQFF. CDR3 coding DNA: TGTGCCAGCAGCGTAGAAGGGACGGAGCAGTTCTTC.